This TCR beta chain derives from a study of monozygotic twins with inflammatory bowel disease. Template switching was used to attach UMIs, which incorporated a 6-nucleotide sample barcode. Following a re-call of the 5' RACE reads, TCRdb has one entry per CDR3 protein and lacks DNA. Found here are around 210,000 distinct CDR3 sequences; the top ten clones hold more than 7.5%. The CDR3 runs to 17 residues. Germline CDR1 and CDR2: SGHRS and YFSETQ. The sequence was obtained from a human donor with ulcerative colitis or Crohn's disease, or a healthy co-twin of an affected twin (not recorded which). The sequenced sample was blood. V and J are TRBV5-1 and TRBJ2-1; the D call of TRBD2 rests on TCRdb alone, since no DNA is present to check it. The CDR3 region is CASSREPTSGSGDEQFF.